Presented here are 20 T cell receptor beta chains from one specimen sequenced in a study of blood T cell repertoires in COVID-19. Produced via immunoSEQ multiplex PCR; TCRdb's table is partial and in-frame only. This table has 130,000 or so clones, roughly 79% appearing once. Sequencing used peripheral blood. These receptors were collected from a human donor in a cohort sampled during active COVID-19.

The chain couples TRBV25-1 to TRBJ1-2; TRBD1 agrees at 8 bases. V was clipped by 6 bases and J by 7 bases; unmatched bases: 4. The CDR3 extends over 12 amino acids. CDR1 and CDR2 (germline): MGHDK, SYGVNS. The CDR3 nucleotides read TGTGCCAGCAGCAGGGGGCAGGGTGGCTACACCTTC. Amino acids: CASSRGQGGYTF.

The chain employs TRBV2 and TRBJ2-5, with 10 bases matching TRBD1. CDR1 SNHLY and CDR2 FYNNEI come from the germline V gene. The V gene end was trimmed by 3 bases and the J gene end by 2 bases; junction bases not matched to a gene: 3. The CDR3 has 15 residues. CDR3 protein: CASSEDRGWQETQYF. The CDR3 DNA is TGTGCCAGCAGTGAGGACAGGGGGTGGCAAGAGACCCAGTACTTC.

This clone was detected a few times. The genes are TRBV19 and TRBJ1-1; D perhaps matches TRBD1 (5 bases). This CDR3 is built from 13 residues. Germline CDR1 is LNHDA and CDR2 is SQIVND (reference sequence). V was trimmed by 6 bases and J by 4 bases, leaving 12 bases between them. CDR3 nucleotides: TGTGCCAGTAGGTTAGGGCAGGGCACTGAAGCTTTCTTT. It codes for CASRLGQGTEAFF.

The chain combines TRBV24-1 with TRBJ2-3; possibly TRBD2 for D (6 bases). Germline loops: CDR1 KGHDR, CDR2 SFDVKD. This CDR3 region has 13 residues. Deletions cut 5 bases from V and 2 bases from J, with 7 bases between. The CDR3 here is CATSGDSTDTQYF. In DNA form, the CDR3 reads TGTGCCACCAGTGGGGACTCCACAGATACGCAGTATTTT.

The chain is built from TRBV19 and TRBJ2-3, with a tentative D call TRBD1 (6 bases). In germline, CDR1 is LNHDA, CDR2 SQIVND (reference sequence). The V and J ends lost 5 bases and 4 bases respectively, with 13 bases between them. This CDR3 contains 14 residues. DNA of the CDR3: TGTGCCAGTAGTCTCCTGTCAGGGGCAGATACGCAGTATTTT. Translated: CASSLLSGADTQYF.

V usage is TRBV11-2 and J usage is TRBJ2-2; D is perhaps TRBD1 (5 bases). The germline CDR1 and CDR2 sequences are SGHAT and FQNNGV. The CDR3 length is 15 residues. V lost 5 bases and J lost 4, with 14 bases in between. In DNA form, the CDR3 reads TGTGCCAGCAGCCATTCCAGGGCGGCCACCGGGGAGCTGTTTTTT. It is translated as CASSHSRAATGELFF.

The chain combines TRBV4-1 with TRBJ1-5, with D perhaps TRBD1 (6 bases). The CDR3 has 17 amino acids. Germline assignment: CDR1 MGHRA and CDR2 YSYEKL. V lost 0 bases, J lost 6 bases, and 18 bases lay in between. The CDR3: CASSQDPGVSIRQPQHF. The DNA for the CDR3 is TGCGCCAGCAGCCAAGATCCAGGGGTCTCAATTCGTCAGCCCCAGCATTTT.

This clone has only a few counts. CDR3 DNA: TGTGCCAGTAGTACCGGGACAGGGAGGGAGCAGTACTTC. It codes for CASSTGTGREQYF. The chain links TRBV19 to TRBJ2-7; TRBD1 matches at 9 bases. With V trimmed by 4 bases and J by 7 bases, 5 bases remained unmatched. In germline, CDR1 is LNHDA, CDR2 SQIVND (reference sequence). The CDR3 totals 13 residues.

The chain employs TRBV4-1 and TRBJ2-7; 8 bases fit TRBD2. Germline loops: CDR1 MGHRA, CDR2 YSYEKL. The V segment lost 0 bases and the J segment 3 bases; nucleotides outside the gene matches: 13. The CDR3 extends over 18 amino acids. The CDR3 DNA reads as TGCGCCAGCAGCCAAGATTCGGGGGGGCGATCTAGGGGCTACGAGCAGTACTTC. This encodes CASSQDSGGRSRGYEQYF.

This chain joins TRBV11-2 and TRBJ1-2, with no clear D. This CDR3 region has 12 residues. Germline-derived CDR1 and CDR2 are SGHAT and FQNNGV. V gave up 5 bases and J gave up 4 bases, with 8 bases separating them. CDR3 DNA sequence: TGTGCCAGCAGCCCTGGGCGCTATGGCTACACCTTC. Its translation: CASSPGRYGYTF. The entire variable domain, with the rest obtained from reference TRBV11-2 and TRBJ1-2, is as follows: EAGVAQSPRYKIIEKRQSVAFWCNPISGHATLYWYQQILGQGPKLLIQFQNNGVVDDSQLPKDRFSAERLKGVDSTLKIQPAKLEDSAVYLCASSPGRYGYTFGSGTRLTVV.

The V call is TRBV28, the J call TRBJ1-1, with D uncertain. The CDR3 contains 13 residues. Germline V gene data show CDR1 as MDHEN and CDR2 as SYDVKM. V shed 2 bases and J shed 11 bases, with 15 bases lying between them. The chain's CDR3 is CASSLMGSGPAFF. CDR3 DNA: TGTGCCAGCAGTTTAATGGGCAGCGGGCCTGCTTTCTTT.

The V call is TRBV7-9, the J call TRBJ2-5; the match to TRBD2 covers 7 bases. The V and J ends lost 5 bases and 4 bases, in that order; junction bases with no gene match: 10. Per the germline V gene, CDR1 is SEHNR and CDR2 is FQNEAQ (reference sequence). The CDR3 has 15 amino acids. CDR3 residues: CASSPWGGGGETQYF. In DNA, the CDR3 is TGTGCCAGCAGCCCTTGGGGCGGGGGAGGAGAGACCCAGTACTTC.

This clone was detected only a few times. DNA of the CDR3: TGCGCCAGCAGCTTTGGCGTTGGACAGGAGTATAATTCACCCCTCCACTTT. Amino acids: CASSFGVGQEYNSPLHF. The J gene is TRBJ1-6, the V gene TRBV5-1, with 7 bases lining up with TRBD1. The ends lost 2 bases at V and 4 bases at J; junction bases unmatched: 9. The CDR3 extends over 17 amino acids. Per germline, CDR1 SGHRS and CDR2 YFSETQ.

The J gene is TRBJ1-4, the V gene TRBV12-3 or TRBV12-4; no clear D. The CDR3 is 13 residues long. Trimming shortened V by 6 bases and J by 7 bases, and 12 bases separated the two germline ends. CDR3 nucleotide sequence: TGTGCCAGCAGATTGACGGCGGGTGAAAAACTGTTTTTT. Protein sequence: CASRLTAGEKLFF.

The chain joins TRBV11-1 to TRBJ2-7; 7 nucleotides align to TRBD1. The CDR3 has 13 residues. Germline V CDR1 and CDR2: SGHAT, FQDESV (reference sequence). V was pared by 4 bases and J by 1 base, with 1 base of the junction left unmatched. CDR3 nucleotides: TGTGCCAGCAGCTCGGACAGGTCCTACGAGCAGTACTTC. It specifies CASSSDRSYEQYF.

Here the CDR3 DNA reads TGTGCCAGCAGTGAGAGCCTCGGCTACGAGCAGTACTTC. It encodes CASSESLGYEQYF. The rearrangement uses TRBV2 and TRBJ2-7; unclear D gene. V was clipped by 3 bases and J by 3 bases, with 9 bases between them. The CDR3 is 13 amino acids. CDR1 and CDR2 from the germline V gene are SNHLY and FYNNEI.

The gene calls are TRBV27 and TRBJ1-4; TRBD1 is a possible D gene (5 bases). Per the germline V gene, CDR1 is MNHEY and CDR2 is SMNVEV (reference sequence). Trimming cost V 3 bases and J 4 bases, with 9 bases left between them. This CDR3 is 14 amino acids long. The CDR3 coding sequence is TGTGCCAGCAGTTTGGACATCTATAATGAAAAACTGTTTTTT. Encoded protein: CASSLDIYNEKLFF.

The chain employs TRBV6-2 or TRBV6-3 and TRBJ1-5, with D uncertain. Germline V gene lookup returns CDR1 MNHEY and CDR2 SVGEGT. V was cut by 2 bases and J by 7 bases, with 12 bases left in between. CDR3 size: 14 residues. CDR3 nucleotide sequence: TGTGCCAGCAGTTACATCGGGGATGGGCAGCCCCAGCATTTT. Translated, it gives CASSYIGDGQPQHF.

J is TRBJ2-5 and V is TRBV27, with D perhaps matching TRBD1 (6 bases). Trimming shortened V by 5 bases and J by 5 bases, and 24 bases separated the two germline ends. Germline CDR1 and CDR2: MNHEY and SMNVEV (reference sequence). The CDR3 totals 17 residues. This chain's CDR3 is CASSKGFNGGASETQYF. CDR3 nucleotide sequence: TGTGCCAGCAGTAAGGGCTTCAATGGGGGCGCTTCGGAGACCCAGTACTTC.

The CDR3 bases are TGTGCCAGCAGCTTGGTGGCAGGGCTAGCCAAAAACATTCAGTACTTC. Encoded protein: CASSLVAGLAKNIQYF. The rearrangement uses TRBV5-5 and TRBJ2-4, with D perhaps TRBD1 (5 bases). Trimming pared 0 bases from V and 0 bases from J, leaving 10 bases between. There are 16 residues in the CDR3. Looked up from germline, CDR1 is SGHKS and CDR2 is YYEKEE (reference sequence).